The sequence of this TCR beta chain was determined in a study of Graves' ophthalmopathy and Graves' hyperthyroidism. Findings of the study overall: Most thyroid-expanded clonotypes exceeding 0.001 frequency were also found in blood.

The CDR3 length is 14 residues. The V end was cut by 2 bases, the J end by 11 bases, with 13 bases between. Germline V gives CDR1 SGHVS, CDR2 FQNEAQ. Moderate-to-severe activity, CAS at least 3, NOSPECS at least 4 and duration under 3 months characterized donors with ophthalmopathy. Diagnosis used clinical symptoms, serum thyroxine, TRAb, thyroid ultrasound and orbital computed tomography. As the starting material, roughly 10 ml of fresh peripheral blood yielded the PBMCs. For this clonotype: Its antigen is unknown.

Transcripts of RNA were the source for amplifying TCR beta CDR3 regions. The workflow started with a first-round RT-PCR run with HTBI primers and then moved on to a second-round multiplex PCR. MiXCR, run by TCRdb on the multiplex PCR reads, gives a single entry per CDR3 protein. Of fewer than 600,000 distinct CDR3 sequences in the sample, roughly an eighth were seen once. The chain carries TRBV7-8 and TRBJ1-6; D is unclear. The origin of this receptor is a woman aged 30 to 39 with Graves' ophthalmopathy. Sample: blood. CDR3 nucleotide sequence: TGTGCCAGCAGCTTACCAGGATGGCAGGCACCCCTCCACTTT. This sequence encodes CASSLPGWQAPLHF.